This entry lists 24 T cell receptor beta chains sequenced from one sample in a study of blood T cell repertoires in COVID-19. The repertoire was sequenced with immunoSEQ multiplex PCR; TCRdb's copy has only in-frame clones and lacks some. The data hold more than 150,000 clones, with 86% observed a single time. The specimen sequenced was peripheral blood. These receptors were obtained from a man in his fifties with active or convalescent COVID-19.

The V gene is TRBV27, the J gene TRBJ2-3; no clear D gene. The germline CDR1 and CDR2 sequences are MNHEY and SMNVEV (reference sequence). The length of the CDR3 is 14 residues. Deletions cut 5 bases from V and 4 bases from J, with 13 bases between. CDR3 nucleotide sequence: TGTGCCAGCAGTCCTCGAGCTGGAGCAGATACGCAGTATTTT. Protein sequence: CASSPRAGADTQYF.

The chain links TRBV21-1 to TRBJ2-3; TRBD1 is taken as the D call from the table, unchecked against the DNA. TRBV21-1 is flagged as a pseudogene. The CDR3 consists of 14 residues. The CDR3 region has the DNA TGTGCCAGCAGGCACAGGGGGAACACAGATACGCAGTATTTT. Protein product: CASRHRGNTDTQYF.

The chain joins TRBV5-1 to TRBJ2-7; the match to TRBD1 covers 8 bases. The CDR3 extends over 16 amino acids. With 1 base clipped from V and 0 bases from J, the junction kept 6 bases outside the gene matches. Germline-derived CDR1 and CDR2 are SGHRS and YFSETQ. CDR3 sequence reads: CASSLSGQGSSYEQYF. CDR3 coding DNA: TGCGCCAGCAGCTTGAGCGGACAGGGTAGCTCCTACGAGCAGTACTTC.

V and J are TRBV7-2 and TRBJ2-7, with 8 bases matching TRBD1. Germline CDR1 and CDR2: SGHTA and FQGNSA. Trimming cost V 0 bases and J 3 bases; bases outside gene matches: 10. The CDR3 runs to 17 residues. This CDR3 is CASSLARNLQGDYEQYF. CDR3 nucleotide sequence: TGTGCCAGCAGCTTAGCCCGGAATCTACAGGGGGACTACGAGCAGTACTTC. The full variable domain, in which reference TRBV7-2 and TRBJ2-7 provide the parts outside the CDR3, is GAGVSQSPSNKVTEKGKDVELRCDPISGHTALYWYRQSLGQGLEFLIYFQGNSAPDKSGLPSDRFSAERTGGSVSTLTIQRTQQEDSAVYLCASSLARNLQGDYEQYFGPGTRLTVT.

The V and J genes are TRBV5-1 and TRBJ1-1; tentative D call: TRBD1 (6 bases). Trimming shortened V by 0 bases and J by 4 bases, and 10 bases separated the two germline ends. Germline V lookup: CDR1 SGHRS, CDR2 YFSETQ. The CDR3 totals 14 residues. The CDR3 DNA is TGCGCCAGCAGCTTGGGAGCAGGGGTCACTGAAGCTTTCTTT. Translating gives CASSLGAGVTEAFF.

The gene calls are TRBV19 and TRBJ2-7; 9 nucleotides match TRBD1. The CDR3 consists of 13 residues. V lost 6 bases to trimming and J lost 6 bases; unmatched junction nucleotides: 6. The germline V gene has CDR1 LNHDA and CDR2 SQIVND (reference sequence). Here the CDR3 reads CASSRQGDGEQYF. The DNA for the CDR3 is TGTGCCAGTAGCAGACAGGGGGACGGCGAGCAGTACTTC. The full variable domain, in which reference TRBV19 and TRBJ2-7 provide the parts outside the CDR3, is DGGITQSPKYLFRKEGQNVTLSCEQNLNHDAMYWYRQDPGQGLRLIYYSQIVNDFQKGDIAEGYSVSREKKESFPLTVTSAQKNPTAFYLCASSRQGDGEQYFGPGTRLTVT.

The chain joins TRBV28 to TRBJ2-3; 14 bases align to TRBD2. Trimming at V came to 5 bases and at J to 5 bases, leaving 9 bases not matched to a gene. Germline V gene sequence: CDR1 MDHEN, CDR2 SYDVKM. This CDR3 contains 17 residues. The CDR3 DNA sequence: TGTGCCAGCAGTCCCGAGACTAGCGGGAGGGCCAGAGATACGCAGTATTTT. It translates to CASSPETSGRARDTQYF. Together with reference TRBV28 and TRBJ2-3, the CDR3 gives the full variable domain: DVKVTQSSRYLVKRTGEKVFLECVQDMDHENMFWYRQDPGLGLRLIYFSYDVKMKEKGDIPEGYSVSREKKERFSLILESASTNQTSMYLCASSPETSGRARDTQYFGPGTRLTVL.

The chain is built from TRBV5-6 and TRBJ2-3; the match to TRBD1 covers 9 bases. The CDR3 contains 15 residues. With V trimmed by 4 bases and J by 2 bases, 5 bases remained unmatched. The germline gives CDR1 SGHDT, CDR2 YYEEEE. For the CDR3, the DNA is TGTGCCAGCAGCCCCGGACAGGGGCTCACAGATACGCAGTATTTT. Amino acid sequence: CASSPGQGLTDTQYF.

The rearrangement joins TRBV9 to TRBJ2-5; D call uncertain. Trimming left V 0 bases short and J 5 bases short, with 11 bases between. The length of the CDR3 is 14 residues. Germline CDR1 and CDR2: SGDLS and YYNGEE. CDR3 protein: CASSVGGGWETQYF. In DNA form, the CDR3 reads TGTGCCAGCAGCGTAGGAGGCGGTTGGGAGACCCAGTACTTC.

This sequence joins TRBV29-1 and TRBJ1-1; no clear D gene. Trimming removed 6 bases at V and 7 bases at J, with 15 bases between. The CDR3 has 12 residues. The V gene's germline CDR1 is SQVTM and CDR2 ANQGSEA. The CDR3 reads CSVPPVAGEAFF. In nucleotides, the CDR3 is TGCAGCGTCCCCCCGGTGGCAGGTGAAGCTTTCTTT.

This sequence joins TRBV30 and TRBJ2-7, with 8 bases matching TRBD1. V shed 1 base, J shed 2 bases, and the junction held 7 bases outside the gene matches. The CDR3 totals 15 residues. From germline, CDR1 is GTSNPN and CDR2 SVGIG (reference sequence). The CDR3: CAWSDTGTGAYEQYF. The DNA of the CDR3 is TGTGCCTGGAGTGATACGGGGACAGGAGCCTACGAGCAGTACTTC. Together with reference TRBV30 and TRBJ2-7, the CDR3 gives the full variable domain: SQTIHQWPATLVQPVGSPLSLECTVEGTSNPNLYWYRQAAGRGLQLLFYSVGIGQISSEVPQNLSASRPQDRQFILSSKKLLLSDSGFYLCAWSDTGTGAYEQYFGPGTRLTVT.

V is TRBV5-1 and J is TRBJ1-6, with D tentatively TRBD1 (5 bases). V lost 2 bases and J lost 10, with 13 bases in between. The CDR3 loop spans 14 amino acids. CDR1 SGHRS and CDR2 YFSETQ come from the germline V gene. In DNA, the CDR3 is TGCGCCAGCAGCTTTGGCCAGGGTGGATCACCCCTCCACTTT. Its protein product is CASSFGQGGSPLHF. Looking up the rest from reference TRBV5-1 and TRBJ1-6 gives the full variable domain: KAGVTQTPRYLIKTRGQQVTLSCSPISGHRSVSWYQQTPGQGLQFLFEYFSETQRNKGNFPGRFSGRQFSNSRSEMNVSTLELGDSALYLCASSFGQGGSPLHFGNGTRLTVT.

The chain combines TRBV6-2 or TRBV6-3 with TRBJ2-3, with TRBD2 identical over 11 bases. Germline V gene lookup returns CDR1 MNHEY and CDR2 SVGEGT. After removal of 5 bases from V and 3 bases from J, the junction contained 10 bases not matched to a gene. The CDR3 is made up of 17 amino acids. CDR3 sequence (DNA): TGTGCCAGCAGTCGGCCACTAGCGGGAGCGAAAACAGATACGCAGTATTTT. Translated: CASSRPLAGAKTDTQYF.

The J gene is TRBJ2-3, the V gene TRBV2; D might be TRBD2 (5 bases). This CDR3 contains 14 residues. With 5 bases removed from V and 2 bases from J, the gap between germline ends came to 11 bases. The germline V gene encodes CDR1 SNHLY and CDR2 FYNNEI. DNA of the CDR3: TGTGCCAGCAGTACTCTAGCCACCACAGATACGCAGTATTTT. Translating gives CASSTLATTDTQYF.

The chain combines TRBV14 with TRBJ1-3, with D maybe TRBD1 (6 bases). This CDR3 is built from 21 residues. V lost 0 bases and J 0 bases, leaving 24 bases between the germline ends. Germline CDR1 reads SGHDN; CDR2 reads FVKESK. CDR3 in amino acids: CASSQDLIQGAGYYSGNTIYF. The DNA of the CDR3 is TGTGCCAGCAGCCAAGATCTTATACAGGGAGCCGGGTACTACTCTGGAAACACCATATATTTT.

This clone has a single count. This rearrangement joins TRBV4-3 to TRBJ2-5; TRBD2 aligns across 7 bases. The germline CDR1 and CDR2 sequences are LGHNA and YSLEER. The CDR3 extends over 14 amino acids. With V trimmed by 0 bases and J by 7 bases, 5 bases remained unmatched. CDR3 residues: CASSQESREGTQYF. In DNA, the CDR3 is TGCGCCAGCAGCCAAGAGTCCAGGGAGGGGACCCAGTACTTC.

The chain combines TRBV5-1 with TRBJ1-2; D unclear. The CDR3 is 15 amino acids. Germline CDR1 is SGHRS and CDR2 is YFSETQ. Trimming pared 0 bases from V and 4 bases from J, leaving 13 bases between. Here the CDR3 reads CASSLADPAAYGYTF. CDR3 coding DNA: TGCGCCAGCAGCTTGGCTGACCCGGCGGCCTATGGCTACACCTTC.

The rearrangement uses TRBV19 and TRBJ1-1; 8 bases are a match to TRBD1. Germline V gene lookup returns CDR1 LNHDA and CDR2 SQIVND (reference sequence). V shed 6 bases and J 4 bases; nucleotides not matched to a gene: 7. The CDR3 runs to 14 residues. CDR3 sequence reads: CASRSGGLGTEAFF. In DNA form, the CDR3 reads TGTGCCAGTAGATCAGGGGGCTTGGGCACTGAAGCTTTCTTT.

The chain uses TRBV27 and TRBJ1-1; D remains ambiguous. This CDR3 is 13 amino acids long. V was clipped by 4 bases and J by 9 bases, with 15 bases between them. Looked up from germline, CDR1 is MNHEY and CDR2 is SMNVEV (reference sequence). For the CDR3, the DNA is TGTGCCAGCAGTTCGCGACGGGTAGGTAAAGCTTTCTTT. Residues: CASSSRRVGKAFF.

The V and J genes are TRBV7-8 and TRBJ1-5; D might be TRBD1 (6 bases). V was pared by 5 bases and J by 5 bases, with 10 bases between. The germline V gene has CDR1 SGHVS and CDR2 FQNEAQ. The CDR3 extends over 13 amino acids. The CDR3 bases are TGTGCCAGCAGCCCGACAGGAGATCAGCCCCAGCATTTT. This gives the protein CASSPTGDQPQHF.

This clone was counted only a few times. The chain joins TRBV7-8 to TRBJ1-2; tentative D call: TRBD1 (5 bases). Per the germline V gene, CDR1 is SGHVS and CDR2 is FQNEAQ. V lost 5 bases to trimming and J lost 8 bases, with 18 bases between them. This CDR3 has 14 amino acids. The DNA for the CDR3 is TGTGCCAGCAGCCCCCGAGGGGAGGCGTCAGGCTACACCTTC. This translates into CASSPRGEASGYTF.

V gene TRBV7-9 combines with J gene TRBJ2-3; 10 nucleotides align to TRBD2. The CDR3 extends over 11 amino acids. Germline CDR1 SEHNR, CDR2 FQNEAQ (reference sequence). CDR3 protein: CTLAGGDTQYF. In nucleotides, the CDR3 is TGTACCTTAGCGGGAGGAGATACGCAGTATTTT.

The rearrangement links TRBV4-1 to TRBJ2-7; D is possibly TRBD2 (5 bases). Trimming took off 0 bases at V and 3 bases at J, with 15 bases between the two ends. Germline CDR1 MGHRA, CDR2 YSYEKL. The CDR3 length is 16 residues. CDR3 coding DNA: TGCGCCAGCAGCCAAGAGGCGGACGGACTGAGCTACGAGCAGTACTTC. Encoded protein: CASSQEADGLSYEQYF.

V and J are TRBV27 and TRBJ2-7; 7 bases agree with TRBD1. Per the germline V gene, CDR1 is MNHEY and CDR2 is SMNVEV (reference sequence). V trimming: 7 bases; J trimming: 1 base; junction bases outside the gene matches: 16. CDR3 length: 17 residues. In DNA, the CDR3 is TGTGCCAGCACCCCGTTTCAAGGGGGCGCAAGTTCCTACGAGCAGTACTTC. It specifies CASTPFQGGASSYEQYF.